This TCR beta chain stems from a study of Ad26.COV2.S vaccination and SARS-CoV-2 variants. Study-wide context: As a participant in COV1001, the donor was in the Ad26.COV2.S trial arm.

For this clone: Its cognate antigen is unknown.

Clones were sequenced by immunoSEQ multiplex PCR, and TCRdb holds only the in-frame ones, with some missing. The data contain a few hundred thousand clones, 80% to 95% of them singletons. General study points: The authors reported substantial breadth in spike-specific CD8+ and CD4+ T cell responses after vaccination. Analytic work on TCR breadth and depth might have understated the full extent of total T cell responses.

The germline CDR1 and CDR2 sequences are SGHNT and YYREEE (reference sequence). Trimming at V came to 4 bases and at J to 5 bases, leaving 12 bases not matched to a gene. This CDR3 has 17 residues. The treatment here: 15 to 20 received Ad26.COV2.S at low or high dose, single or two shots; about 5 received placebo; per-sample allocation not given. Collection of samples fell on day 63 after the first vaccine or placebo injection. This specimen consisted of peripheral blood, obtained in a trial of Ad26.COV2.S vaccine versus placebo. The V call is TRBV5-4, the J call TRBJ2-3; TRBD2 aligns across 11 bases. The receptor was isolated from a person aged 18-65 years who received the Ad26.COV2.S COVID-19 vaccine or a placebo. CDR3 nucleotide sequence: TGTGCCAGCAGCCCAGAGCTTAGCGGGAGGGCCGGAGATACGCAGTATTTT. Protein sequence: CASSPELSGRAGDTQYF.